Listed below are T cell receptor beta chains from one sample, sequenced in a study of CD8+CD57+ T cells in acquired aplastic anemia. TCRdb independently ran MiXCR on the reads; one entry per CDR3 protein. Of around 400,000 distinct CDR3 sequences listed, 55% to 75% are singletons. The sequenced material came from sorted CD4+, CD8+, or CD8+CD57+ T cells (not recorded which) from PBMCs. These receptors came from a human donor in good health, serving as a control. Both conserved end residues are part of each CDR3. Fields, in order: J gene, D gene, clone size, V gene, CDR3 DNA, CDR3 protein. D genes are given only for firm matches. Rows may omit the clone size; those that give it use once, few, many or a size class.

j_gene: TRBJ2-3
d_gene: TRBD1
abundance: .
v_gene: TRBV5-1
CDR3nt: TGCGCCAGCAGGGCCGGGACAGGGGGGATTACGCAGTATTTT
CDR3aa: CASRAGTGGITQYF

j_gene: TRBJ1-1
d_gene: .
abundance: .
v_gene: TRBV9
CDR3nt: TGTGCCAGCAGCCAATGGACTAGCGGGGGTGGGGCTTTCTTT
CDR3aa: CASSQWTSGGGAFF

j_gene: TRBJ1-1
d_gene: .
abundance: .
v_gene: TRBV5-1
CDR3nt: TGCGCCAGCAGCCTGGGGTGCACGAACACTGAAGCTTTCTTT
CDR3aa: CASSLGCTNTEAFF

j_gene: TRBJ2-3
d_gene: TRBD1
abundance: many
v_gene: TRBV5-8
CDR3nt: TGTGCCAGCAGCTTAGGACAGGTTGACGATACGCAGTATTTT
CDR3aa: CASSLGQVDDTQYF

j_gene: TRBJ2-3
d_gene: .
abundance: .
v_gene: TRBV7-6
CDR3nt: TGTGCCAGCAGCCCACCTACAGATGCGCAGTATTTT
CDR3aa: CASSPPTDAQYF

j_gene: TRBJ2-7
d_gene: .
abundance: once
v_gene: TRBV5-1
CDR3nt: TGCGCCAGCAGCTTGGTGTTGGAGAACGGGCAGTACTTC
CDR3aa: CASSLVLENGQYF

j_gene: TRBJ2-1
d_gene: .
abundance: .
v_gene: TRBV7-9
CDR3nt: TGTGCCAGCAGCTTTCCTGGGGCCGATGTGCTGTCTTTC
CDR3aa: CASSFPGADVLSF

j_gene: TRBJ2-3
d_gene: TRBD1
abundance: .
v_gene: TRBV7-9
CDR3nt: TGTGCCAGCAGCATCAGGACAGGCCGTGGCTACACTTTGGGAGATACGCAGTATTTT
CDR3aa: CASSIRTGRGYTLGDTQYF

j_gene: TRBJ1-2
d_gene: .
abundance: .
v_gene: TRBV10-3
CDR3nt: TGTGCCATCACGCAAGAAGCTCGGGGACACTATGGCTACACCTTC
CDR3aa: CAITQEARGHYGYTF

j_gene: TRBJ1-2
d_gene: .
abundance: .
v_gene: TRBV12-3/TRBV12-4
CDR3nt: TGTGCCAGCAGTCCAGCGGGCAGCGTCTATGGCTACACCTTC
CDR3aa: CASSPAGSVYGYTF

j_gene: TRBJ1-6
d_gene: TRBD1
abundance: .
v_gene: TRBV7-2
CDR3nt: TGTGCCAGCAGTCATAGACAGGGTGTCTTAAACAATTCACCCCTCCACTTT
CDR3aa: CASSHRQGVLNNSPLHF

j_gene: TRBJ1-2
d_gene: .
abundance: once
v_gene: TRBV7-9
CDR3nt: TGTGCCAGCAGCCTCCCTGTCGGCTATGGCTACACCTTC
CDR3aa: CASSLPVGYGYTF

j_gene: TRBJ1-4
d_gene: TRBD1
abundance: .
v_gene: TRBV20-1
CDR3nt: TGCAGTGCTAGGCTGACAGGGGCTCTACGGAAACTGTTTTTT
CDR3aa: CSARLTGALRKLFF

j_gene: TRBJ1-6
d_gene: .
abundance: few
v_gene: TRBV7-9
CDR3nt: TGTGCCAGCAGCTTAGGGCAGGGGTCCTATAATTCACCCCTCCACTTT
CDR3aa: CASSLGQGSYNSPLHF

j_gene: TRBJ1-1
d_gene: .
abundance: many
v_gene: TRBV7-2
CDR3nt: TGTGCCAGCAGCTTAGCGAGGGCCACTGAAGCTTTCTTT
CDR3aa: CASSLARATEAFF

j_gene: TRBJ1-2
d_gene: .
abundance: .
v_gene: TRBV13
CDR3nt: TGTGCCAGCAGCCTGGGGGAAGGGAAGAACGACCAGTCCTTC
CDR3aa: CASSLGEGKNDQSF

j_gene: TRBJ1-1
d_gene: .
abundance: once
v_gene: TRBV20-1
CDR3nt: TGCAGTGCTAGCTCCATCAGGACCGAAGCTTTCTTT
CDR3aa: CSASSIRTEAFF